Each of the 17 T cell receptor beta chains below was sequenced from the same sample in a study of CD8+CD57+ T cells in acquired aplastic anemia. Genomic DNA templated the TCR beta VDJ and CDR3 profiling. TCRdb reprocessed the reads via MiXCR and lists one record per CDR3 protein. Of about 190,000 distinct CDR3 sequences in the sample, over 60% were seen once. Sequencing was done on a sample of sorted CD4+, CD8+, or CD8+CD57+ T cells (not recorded which) from PBMCs. The receptor source for this set is a human donor with severe aplastic anemia or a healthy control (not recorded which).

This clonotype was observed at least ten times. The V and J genes are TRBV3-1 and TRBJ1-5; D remains ambiguous. Germline V gene sequence: CDR1 LGHDT, CDR2 YNNKEL (reference sequence). The CDR3 runs 15 residues. The V and J ends lost 0 bases and 4 bases respectively, with 10 bases between them. The CDR3 reads CASSQDRTENQPQHF. CDR3 nucleotide sequence: TGTGCCAGCAGCCAAGACCGAACGGAAAATCAGCCCCAGCATTTT.

This clonotype turned up a few times. V and J are TRBV20-1 and TRBJ2-7, with TRBD1 matching 8 bases. Germline assignment: CDR1 DFQATT and CDR2 SNEGSKA (reference sequence). The CDR3 totals 15 residues. Trimming at V came to 0 bases and at J to 1 base, leaving 5 bases not matched to a gene. The CDR3 DNA is TGCAGTGCTAGAGACCAAGGGACAGGATCCTACGAGCAGTACTTC. This codes for CSARDQGTGSYEQYF.

This sequence joins TRBV10-3 and TRBJ1-5, with D possibly being TRBD1 (5 bases). The germline V and J ends were trimmed by 6 bases and 1 base, with 10 bases remaining between them. The CDR3 loop spans 14 amino acids. Looked up from germline, CDR1 is ENHRY and CDR2 is SYGVKD. The CDR3 loop reads CAISLGGSNQPQHF. CDR3 sequence (DNA): TGTGCCATCAGCCTCGGGGGAAGCAATCAGCCCCAGCATTTT.

The CDR3 sequence is CASRSRTGDTGELFF. The CDR3 nucleotides are TGTGCCAGCAGGTCGAGGACAGGGGACACCGGGGAGCTGTTTTTT. The chain carries TRBV25-1 and TRBJ2-2; 9 nucleotides agree with TRBD1. The CDR3 length is 15 residues. V was pared by 6 bases and J by 3 bases, with 5 bases of the junction left unmatched. Germline CDR1 MGHDK, CDR2 SYGVNS.

This clonotype was picked up many times. The chain employs TRBV7-2 and TRBJ2-5; 11 bases are shared with TRBD2. The CDR3 sequence is 19 residues long. In germline, CDR1 is SGHTA, CDR2 FQGNSA. After removal of 5 bases from V and 0 bases from J, the junction contained 14 bases not matched to a gene. The CDR3 nucleotides are TGTGCCAGCAGCCCCCAGGGCCTAGCGGGGGGAAGGTACCAAGAGACCCAGTACTTC. Its translation: CASSPQGLAGGRYQETQYF.

This chain connects TRBV7-2 to TRBJ1-1; no clear D gene. The length of the CDR3 is 14 residues. The V end lost 1 base, the J end lost 1 base, and 7 bases lay between the germline ends. The germline V gene has CDR1 SGHTA and CDR2 FQGNSA. The CDR3 DNA follows: TGTGCCAGCAGCTTAGGGGGAGCGAACACTGAAGCTTTCTTT. It is translated as CASSLGGANTEAFF.

This clonotype occurred a few times. This rearrangement joins TRBV7-8 to TRBJ2-3; perhaps TRBD1 as D (5 bases). The germline V and J ends were trimmed by 1 base and 3 bases, with 8 bases remaining between them. There are 14 residues in the CDR3. Germline CDR1 reads SGHVS; CDR2 reads FQNEAQ. CDR3 in amino acids: CASSLEYRTDTQYF. DNA of the CDR3: TGTGCCAGCAGCTTAGAATACAGGACAGATACGCAGTATTTT.

Turning to this clonotype: One end of the junction is discordant with germline, which a read error may explain. The V call is TRBV2, the J call TRBJ2-6; D possibly corresponds to TRBD2 (6 bases). The CDR3 consists of 17 residues. Germline values: CDR1 SNHLY, CDR2 FYNNEI. The CDR3 is CAGSRRGRRSGANVLTF. CDR3 DNA: TGTGCCGGCAGCCGGAGAGGGAGGCGCTCTGGGGCCAACGTCCTGACTTTC.

The J gene is TRBJ2-7, the V gene TRBV7-9, with D perhaps assigned TRBD1 or TRBD2 (6 bases each). CDR1 and CDR2 from the germline V gene are SEHNR and FQNEAQ (reference sequence). The CDR3 spans 18 residues. The CDR3 DNA is TGTGCCAGCAGCCCGGCGGGGACACCAAAGGAGCTCCTACGAGCAGTCAGAGTT. This encodes CASSPAGTPKELLRAVRV.

This clonotype occurred many times. The V and J genes are TRBV12-5 and TRBJ2-7; D not resolved. CDR3 size: 12 residues. The germline V gene encodes CDR1 LGHNT and CDR2 FRNRAP. Trimming removed 0 bases from V and 6 bases from J, with 6 bases in between. This CDR3 is CASGLVGIEQYF. In DNA, the CDR3 is TGTGCTAGTGGTTTGGTAGGTATCGAGCAGTACTTC.

This clonotype occurred many times. The chain recombines TRBV5-1 with TRBJ2-7; TRBD1 matches 7 bases. The germline V gene has CDR1 SGHRS and CDR2 YFSETQ. J gave up 11 bases and V 3 bases, and 5 bases lay outside the gene matches. The CDR3 length is 11 residues. The CDR3 coding sequence is TGCGCCAGCAGCTCGGGGACAGAGGAGTACTTC. It translates to CASSSGTEEYF.

The V and J genes are TRBV7-9 and TRBJ2-2; the match to TRBD1 covers 7 bases. Per the germline V gene, CDR1 is SEHNR and CDR2 is FQNEAQ (reference sequence). V dropped 5 bases and J dropped 6; count of bases not matched to a gene: 12. This CDR3 is built from 16 residues. CDR3 protein: CASSQFAGTDPGELFF. CDR3 nucleotide sequence: TGTGCCAGCAGCCAGTTTGCCGGGACAGATCCCGGGGAGCTGTTTTTT. Full variable domain (rest looked up from reference TRBV7-9 and TRBJ2-2): DTGVSQNPRHKITKRGQNVTFRCDPISEHNRLYWYRQTLGQGPEFLTYFQNEAQLEKSRLLSDRFSAERPKGSFSTLEIQRTEQGDSAMYLCASSQFAGTDPGELFFGEGSRLTVL.

Only a few counts were recorded for this clonotype. V usage is TRBV24-1 and J usage is TRBJ2-1; a weak D match, TRBD1 (6 bases). V was shortened by 5 bases and J by 4 bases, with 11 bases between the two germline ends. Looked up from germline, CDR1 is KGHDR and CDR2 is SFDVKD. The CDR3 has 14 residues. The CDR3 sequence: CATSAADSYNEQFF. DNA of the CDR3: TGTGCCACCAGTGCCGCGGACAGTTACAATGAGCAGTTCTTC.

This chain joins TRBV19 and TRBJ1-2; 10 bases align to TRBD1. The CDR3 consists of 14 residues. Looked up from germline, CDR1 is LNHDA and CDR2 is SQIVND (reference sequence). After removal of 3 bases from V and 5 bases from J, the junction contained 3 bases not matched to a gene. The CDR3 reads CASSMGTGAYGYTF. In nucleotides, the CDR3 is TGTGCCAGTAGTATGGGGACAGGGGCGTATGGCTACACCTTC.

The V and J genes are TRBV2 and TRBJ1-2, with TRBD1 matching over 7 bases. The junction had 8 bases not matched to a gene; V was cut back by 4 bases and J by 0 bases. Germline V gene lookup returns CDR1 SNHLY and CDR2 FYNNEI. The CDR3 runs to 16 residues. CDR3 sequence: CASSGKGGKTNYGYTF. CDR3 DNA sequence: TGTGCCAGCAGTGGTAAAGGGGGCAAGACTAACTATGGCTACACCTTC. Variable domain in full (rest from reference TRBV2 and TRBJ1-2): EPEVTQTPSHQVTQMGQEVILRCVPISNHLYFYWYRQILGQKVEFLVSFYNNEISEKSEIFDDQFSVERPDGSNFTLKIRSTKLEDSAMYFCASSGKGGKTNYGYTFGSGTRLTVV.

The J gene is TRBJ2-7, the V gene TRBV7-3; unclear D gene. Germline V gene lookup returns CDR1 SGHTA and CDR2 FQGTGA. CDR3 length: 14 amino acids. Deletions cut 2 bases from V and 2 bases from J, with 10 bases between. In DNA form, the CDR3 reads TGTGCCAGCAGCTTACTGGGATCAACCTACGAGCAGTACTTC. Residues: CASSLLGSTYEQYF.

The table lists this clonotype with many counts. The rearrangement links TRBV7-6 to TRBJ2-1, with TRBD1 as a possible D gene (5 bases). Germline-derived CDR1 and CDR2 are SGHVS and FNYEAQ. The ends were cut back, 2 bases at V and 4 bases at J, with 6 bases in the middle. The CDR3 runs 13 residues. The CDR3 spells CASSLQGYNEQFF. For the CDR3, the DNA is TGTGCCAGCAGCTTACAGGGTTACAATGAGCAGTTCTTC. The full variable domain, rest sourced from reference TRBV7-6 and TRBJ2-1, is GAGVSQSPRYKVTKRGQDVALRCDPISGHVSLYWYRQALGQGPEFLTYFNYEAQQDKSGLPNDRFSAERPEGSISTLTIQRTEQRDSAMYRCASSLQGYNEQFFGPGTRLTVL.